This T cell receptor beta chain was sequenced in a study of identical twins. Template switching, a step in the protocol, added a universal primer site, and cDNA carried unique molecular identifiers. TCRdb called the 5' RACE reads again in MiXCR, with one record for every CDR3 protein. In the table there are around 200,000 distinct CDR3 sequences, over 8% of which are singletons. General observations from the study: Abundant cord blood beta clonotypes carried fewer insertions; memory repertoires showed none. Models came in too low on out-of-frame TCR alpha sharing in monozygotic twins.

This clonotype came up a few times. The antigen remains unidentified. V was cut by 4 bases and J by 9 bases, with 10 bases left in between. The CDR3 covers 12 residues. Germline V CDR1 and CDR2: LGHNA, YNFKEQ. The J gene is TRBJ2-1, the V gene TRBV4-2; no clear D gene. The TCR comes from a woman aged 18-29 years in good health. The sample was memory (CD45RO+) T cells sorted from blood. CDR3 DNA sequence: TGTGCCAGCAGCCGAAGGACGGGTGAGCAGTTCTTC. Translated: CASSRRTGEQFF.